The rows below give T cell receptor beta chains drawn from one sample of a study of cytomegalovirus exposure and HLA in healthy donors. Repertoires were generated with immunoSEQ multiplex PCR, while TCRdb's copy carries only in-frame clones and drops some. The sample yields 150,000 to 200,000 clones, about 80% seen once. Specimen: PBMCs. The source is a middle-aged woman in good health and CMV-seronegative. The CDR3 runs from the conserved cysteine through the conserved F or W. The D gene is left open where the match is weak. Clone size appears in some rows only: once, few, many, or a class for an expanded clone.

v_call: TRBV5-5; clone_size: few; j_call: TRBJ1-1; d_call: NA; cdr3_aa: CASSLTRQPNTEAFF; cdr3_nt: TGTGCCAGCAGCCTGACGAGACAGCCGAACACTGAAGCTTTCTTT
v_call: TRBV19; clone_size: NA; j_call: TRBJ2-2; d_call: NA; cdr3_aa: CASSTGVRELFF; cdr3_nt: TGTGCCAGTAGTACGGGGGTAAGGGAGCTGTTTTTT
v_call: TRBV30; clone_size: NA; j_call: TRBJ1-4; d_call: NA; cdr3_aa: CAWNREGLQDEKLFF; cdr3_nt: TGTGCCTGGAATAGGGAGGGCCTCCAGGATGAAAAACTGTTTTTT
v_call: TRBV5-1; clone_size: NA; j_call: TRBJ2-1; d_call: NA; cdr3_aa: CASSLVPESEQFF; cdr3_nt: TGCGCCAGCAGCTTGGTCCCGGAGTCGGAGCAGTTCTTC
v_call: TRBV6-1; clone_size: NA; j_call: TRBJ1-5; d_call: NA; cdr3_aa: CASSPRGGGNQPQHF; cdr3_nt: TGTGCCAGCAGCCCCCGGGGAGGGGGCAATCAGCCCCAGCATTTT
v_call: TRBV30; clone_size: NA; j_call: TRBJ2-7; d_call: NA; cdr3_aa: CAWSQVTTYEQYF; cdr3_nt: TGTGCCTGGAGTCAGGTCACAACCTACGAGCAGTACTTC
v_call: TRBV2; clone_size: NA; j_call: TRBJ2-7; d_call: TRBD2; cdr3_aa: CASGAGDDEQYF; cdr3_nt: TGTGCCAGCGGGGCGGGAGACGACGAGCAGTACTTC
v_call: TRBV30; clone_size: NA; j_call: TRBJ2-1; d_call: TRBD1; cdr3_aa: CASPGQGVRNEQFF; cdr3_nt: TGTGCCTCACCGGGACAGGGAGTCAGGAATGAGCAGTTCTTC
v_call: TRBV29-1; clone_size: NA; j_call: TRBJ1-1; d_call: TRBD1; cdr3_aa: CSVELALSYRGRTEAFF; cdr3_nt: TGCAGCGTTGAATTGGCCCTCTCCTACAGGGGGCGGACTGAAGCTTTCTTT
v_call: TRBV7-9; clone_size: NA; j_call: TRBJ1-3; d_call: NA; cdr3_aa: CASRSSSGNTIYF; cdr3_nt: TGTGCCAGCCGGTCAAGTTCTGGAAACACCATATATTTT
v_call: TRBV30; clone_size: NA; j_call: TRBJ2-7; d_call: NA; cdr3_aa: CAWSGDFDYEQYF; cdr3_nt: TGTGCCTGGAGTGGAGACTTCGACTACGAGCAGTACTTC
v_call: TRBV28; clone_size: NA; j_call: TRBJ1-5; d_call: NA; cdr3_aa: CASSLANQPQHF; cdr3_nt: TGTGCCAGCAGCTTGGCCAATCAGCCCCAGCATTTT
v_call: TRBV5-6; clone_size: once; j_call: TRBJ2-7; d_call: TRBD2; cdr3_aa: CASVASGTYEQYF; cdr3_nt: TGTGCCAGCGTAGCTAGCGGAACCTACGAGCAGTACTTC